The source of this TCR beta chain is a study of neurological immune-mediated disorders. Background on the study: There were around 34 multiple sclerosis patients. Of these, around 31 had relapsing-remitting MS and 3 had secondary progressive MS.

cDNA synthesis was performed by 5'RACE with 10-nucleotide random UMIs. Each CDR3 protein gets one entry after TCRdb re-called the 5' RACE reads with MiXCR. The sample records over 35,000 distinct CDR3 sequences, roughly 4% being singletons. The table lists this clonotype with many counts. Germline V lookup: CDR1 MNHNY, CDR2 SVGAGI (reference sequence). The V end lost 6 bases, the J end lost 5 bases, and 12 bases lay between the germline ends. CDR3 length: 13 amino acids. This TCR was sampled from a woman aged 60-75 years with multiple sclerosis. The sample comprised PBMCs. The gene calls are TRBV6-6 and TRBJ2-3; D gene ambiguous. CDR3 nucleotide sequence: TGTGCCAGCAGACTACCCGGCCGAGATACGCAGTATTTT. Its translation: CASRLPGRDTQYF.